The entry that follows covers one T cell receptor (beta chain) sequence. Antigen unknown. The data were taken from a study of PD-1 blockade in classical Hodgkin lymphoma. Study overall: Patients received nivolumab 3 mg/kg intravenously every 2 weeks.

Broader study findings: After ASCT, patients who started nivolumab under 1 year later were excluded. Lower baseline TCR diversity marked trial partial responders and progressors. Relapsed/refractory patients reportedly had the lowest baseline TCR diversity, below newly diagnosed patients, who were below healthy donors.

All patients experienced relapse after autologous stem cell transplantation, and brentuximab vedotin exposure was variable. Clones were read by immunoSEQ multiplex PCR, and TCRdb kept only the in-frame ones, dropping some. Among around 58,000 clones listed, roughly nine tenths were seen once. This specimen consisted of peripheral blood mononuclear cells (PBMCs), obtained at baseline. The sequence was obtained from a human donor with classical Hodgkin lymphoma.

DNA of the CDR3: TGTGCCTGGAGTGTGAAGTATGAGCAGTTCTTC. Its translation is CAWSVKYEQFF. The chain couples TRBV30 to TRBJ2-1; D is undetermined. Germline CDR1 and CDR2: GTSNPN and SVGIG (reference sequence). This CDR3 has 11 residues. V lost 0 bases to trimming and J lost 8 bases, with 5 bases between them.